The text below deals with one T cell receptor (beta chain). The antigen remains undetermined. This sample is drawn from a study of cytomegalovirus exposure and HLA in healthy donors. About the research overall: Unique TCRs numbering approximately 80 million, obtained from HLA-typed donors, made up an early data release.

Study observations and caveats: Specificity of three CMV-associated chains for CMV antigens was verified in vitro.

Though probably carrying unrecorded immune exposures, donors were nominally healthy at sampling. The PCR was carried out with 60 Vbeta primers and 13 Jbeta primers. Assay: immunoSEQ multiplex PCR; the TCRdb copy retains only in-frame clones and omits some. The sample shows over 100,000 clones, about four fifths of them seen only once. Germline V gene sequence: CDR1 SGHRS, CDR2 YFSETQ. There are 14 residues in the CDR3. Trimming stripped 3 bases from V and 4 bases from J, with 14 bases between. The material sequenced was PBMCs. V usage is TRBV5-1 and J usage is TRBJ2-7; TRBD1 might be the D (5 bases). The sequence came from a woman aged 25 to 39 in good health and CMV-seronegative. CDR3: CASSSQGFGYEQYF. CDR3 coding DNA: TGCGCCAGCAGCTCTCAGGGATTTGGATACGAGCAGTACTTC.